The 20 T cell receptor beta chains below were found in one sample sequenced in a study of shared clonotypes between healthy human individuals. The assay was immunoSEQ multiplex PCR, and TCRdb's table has in-frame clones only and misses some. The repertoire consists of 1,500,000 or so clones, with roughly 98.5% occurring once and the leading ten covering around 0.38%. The sample was naive CD4+ T cells sorted from blood. As to subset: CD45RA+ positively selected. The receptors here all came from a man aged 25-45 years in good health.

For this clone: Other DNA sequences in this sample translate to the same CDR3. The chain links TRBV29-1 to TRBJ2-2; 10 bases line up with TRBD1. This CDR3 region has 13 residues. The trim removed 7 bases at V and 6 bases at J, leaving 5 bases unmatched. Germline assignment: CDR1 SQVTM and CDR2 ANQGSEA. The chain's CDR3 is CSAGTGVAGELFF. The CDR3 bases are TGCAGCGCCGGGACAGGGGTGGCCGGGGAGCTGTTTTTT.

The chain couples TRBV4-1 to TRBJ2-2; D is ambiguous. The V and J ends lost 3 bases and 1 base respectively, with 12 bases between them. This CDR3 has 16 residues. Germline CDR1 reads MGHRA; CDR2 reads YSYEKL. CDR3 protein: CASSHLDLKNTGELFF. CDR3 in DNA: TGCGCCAGCAGCCATCTGGACCTTAAGAACACCGGGGAGCTGTTTTTT.

This chain links TRBV6-5 with TRBJ2-7; D possibly corresponds to TRBD1 (6 bases). The germline gives CDR1 MNHEY, CDR2 SVGAGI. Trimming shortened V by 2 bases and J by 3 bases, and 14 bases separated the two germline ends. The CDR3 runs 15 residues. The CDR3 DNA follows: TGTGCCAGCAGTTACGTCGGTGCAGGGGACTACGAGCAGTACTTC. It yields the protein CASSYVGAGDYEQYF.

V and J are TRBV7-2 and TRBJ1-5; 10 positions match TRBD1. Germline CDR1 SGHTA, CDR2 FQGNSA. The V and J ends lost 5 bases and 7 bases, in that order; junction bases with no gene match: 8. The CDR3 length is 15 residues. In DNA form, the CDR3 reads TGTGCCAGCAGCCAAGGGACAGGGGAGCGACAGCCCCAGCATTTT. Its protein product is CASSQGTGERQPQHF.

The V gene is TRBV28, the J gene TRBJ2-2, with 8 nucleotides matching TRBD2. The junction had 5 bases not matched to a gene; V was cut back by 7 bases and J by 4 bases. CDR3 size: 14 residues. The germline gives CDR1 MDHEN, CDR2 SYDVKM. CDR3 DNA: TGTGCCAGCATGGCGGGAGGATTCACCGGGGAGCTGTTTTTT. Protein: CASMAGGFTGELFF.

This chain joins TRBV19 and TRBJ1-3, with D unclear. V was trimmed by 3 bases and J by 4 bases, leaving 13 bases between them. The CDR3 runs to 15 residues. Germline assignment: CDR1 LNHDA and CDR2 SQIVND (reference sequence). DNA of the CDR3: TGTGCCAGTAGTATTGACGCTCTGGCAGGAAACACCATATATTTT. Translated: CASSIDALAGNTIYF.

The chain links TRBV5-1 to TRBJ2-2; 7 bases line up with TRBD2. CDR1 and CDR2 (germline): SGHRS, YFSETQ. This CDR3 region has 16 residues. Germline trimming cut 4 bases from V and 0 bases from J; bases unmatched to any gene: 6. CDR3 in DNA: TGCGCCAGCAGCACCATAGCGGGCGCGAACACCGGGGAGCTGTTTTTT. Amino acids: CASSTIAGANTGELFF.

V usage is TRBV2 and J usage is TRBJ2-7; the D is unclear. Germline V gene data show CDR1 as SNHLY and CDR2 as FYNNEI. Trimming removed 5 bases at V and 4 bases at J, with 12 bases between. The CDR3 is made up of 13 amino acids. The CDR3 region has the DNA TGTGCCAGCAGTACGGTCACAGCGTACGAGCAGTACTTC. Its protein is CASSTVTAYEQYF.

The gene calls are TRBV10-1 and TRBJ2-3; TRBD2 might be the D (5 bases). CDR3 length equals 13 residues. Trimming shortened V by 4 bases and J by 6 bases, and 11 bases separated the two germline ends. Germline values: CDR1 WNHNN, CDR2 SYGVQD (reference sequence). In DNA, the CDR3 is TGCGCCAGCAGTGGGCGGGTTACCGATACGCAGTATTTT. Translated, it gives CASSGRVTDTQYF.

The genes are TRBV15 and TRBJ2-7; weak D call: TRBD2 (5 bases). V shed 0 bases and J shed 12 bases, with 24 bases lying between them. Germline CDR1 LNHNV, CDR2 YYDKDF (reference sequence). The CDR3 is made up of 16 amino acids. The CDR3 sequence is CATSREPRRMASQSYF. CDR3 in DNA: TGTGCCACCAGCAGAGAGCCACGCCGAATGGCTAGCCAATCGTACTTC.

J is TRBJ1-2 and V is TRBV15; possibly TRBD1 for D (6 bases). This CDR3 has 17 amino acids. CDR1 and CDR2 from the germline V gene are LNHNV and YYDKDF (reference sequence). V was cut by 5 bases and J by 2 bases, with 21 bases left in between. This chain's CDR3 is CATSFPLGAAVNYGYTF. The DNA of the CDR3 is TGTGCCACCAGCTTCCCGCTGGGGGCGGCAGTCAACTATGGCTACACCTTC.

In nucleotides, the CDR3 is TGTGCCAGCAGTGCGACATCGGGAGTCTATGGCTACACCTTC. Encoded protein: CASSATSGVYGYTF. The chain links TRBV25-1 to TRBJ1-2; D call uncertain. The CDR3 sequence is 14 residues long. V was pared by 4 bases and J by 4 bases, with 13 bases between. From germline, CDR1 is MGHDK and CDR2 SYGVNS.

The chain links TRBV9 to TRBJ2-1; TRBD2 agrees at 14 bases. The V segment lost 3 bases and the J segment 3 bases; nucleotides outside the gene matches: 8. This CDR3 is built from 18 residues. Germline values: CDR1 SGDLS, CDR2 YYNGEE. In DNA form, the CDR3 reads TGTGCCAGCAGCGCGGGACTAGCGGGAGCGGGCGGCTACAATGAGCAGTTCTTC. It is translated as CASSAGLAGAGGYNEQFF.

This chain joins TRBV7-9 and TRBJ2-2; TRBD2 matches at 9 bases. The trim removed 3 bases at V and 4 bases at J, leaving 6 bases unmatched. This CDR3 has 16 residues. Germline-derived CDR1 and CDR2 are SEHNR and FQNEAQ (reference sequence). Here the CDR3 reads CASSLALAGTTGELFF. CDR3 DNA: TGTGCCAGCAGCTTGGCACTAGCGGGCACCACCGGGGAGCTGTTTTTT.

The gene calls are TRBV6-1 and TRBJ1-3, with D hard to call. Germline values: CDR1 MNHNS, CDR2 SASEGT. CDR3 size: 12 residues. With 8 bases removed from V and 3 bases from J, the gap between germline ends came to 8 bases. The CDR3 bases are TGTGCCAGCCACAAGGATGGAAACACCATATATTTT. Protein product: CASHKDGNTIYF.

The CDR3 DNA reads TGCGCCAGCAGCTTGGCCGCGGGCCGAACAGATACGCAGTATTTT. It translates to CASSLAAGRTDTQYF. The chain couples TRBV5-1 to TRBJ2-3, with a possible D match to TRBD2 (5 bases). The CDR3 runs to 15 residues. V gave up 0 bases and J gave up 3 bases, with 11 bases separating them. The V gene's germline CDR1 is SGHRS and CDR2 YFSETQ.

CDR3 region: CASSVGGSGQPQHF. The DNA for the CDR3 is TGTGCCAGCAGCGTAGGCGGGAGTGGTCAACCCCAGCATTTT. The V call is TRBV9, the J call TRBJ1-5, with no clear D. The CDR3 is 14 residues long. Per germline, CDR1 SGDLS and CDR2 YYNGEE. V lost 0 bases and J lost 10, with 14 bases in between.

The chain recombines TRBV6-5 with TRBJ1-1; D gene uncertain. The germline CDR1 and CDR2 sequences are MNHEY and SVGAGI. This CDR3 spans 12 amino acids. Between the trimmed V and J ends, which lost 2 bases and 7 bases, there was a span of 8 bases. CDR3: CASSYGDGEAFF. Written as DNA, the CDR3 is TGTGCCAGCAGTTACGGTGACGGTGAAGCTTTCTTT.

V usage is TRBV6-1 and J usage is TRBJ2-3; tentatively, D is TRBD2 (6 bases). CDR1 is MNHNS and CDR2 is SASEGT in the germline V gene. The V and J ends lost 6 bases and 3 bases respectively, with 16 bases between them. This CDR3 comprises 15 residues. CDR3 nucleotides: TGTGCCAGCAGAGCGACCGGACGGGGGACAGATACGCAGTATTTT. Its translation: CASRATGRGTDTQYF.

The rearrangement joins TRBV28 to TRBJ2-7, with 11 nucleotides matching TRBD2. The CDR3 loop spans 15 amino acids. Germline V gene lookup returns CDR1 MDHEN and CDR2 SYDVKM. Trimming at V came to 6 bases and at J to 2 bases, leaving 6 bases not matched to a gene. The CDR3 nucleotides are TGTGCCAGCAGCTATCCGGGACTAGCGGCCTACGAGCAGTACTTC. Translated, it gives CASSYPGLAAYEQYF.